This T cell receptor beta chain was retrieved from a study of beta chain features in type 1 diabetes. Whole-study results and caveats: PCR may have favored shorter templates equally in patients and controls. TCRB CDR3s were moderately but significantly shorter in Type 1 diabetes patients in all four CD4+ subsets. A greater similarity of naive, central memory and Treg TCRB repertoires was seen among patients than among healthy donors.

A single heparinised blood sample, averaging around 110 mL, was obtained per donor. Investigators reverse transcribed all isolated RNA, so they sequenced expressed TCRB transcripts. The data were produced by immunoSEQ multiplex PCR, yet TCRdb's version contains in-frame clones alone and is incomplete. The sample lists hundreds of thousands of clones, approximately 16% seen once, with approximately 0.015% in the top ten. As regards this clone: Antigen specificity is unknown.

The TCR was taken from a man younger than 35 with type 1 diabetes. Sequenced: naive CD4+ T cells from blood.

The CDR3 is CATSREVQGTYEQYF. The CDR3 bases are TGTGCCACCAGCAGAGAGGTACAGGGAACCTACGAGCAGTACTTC. V is TRBV15 and J is TRBJ2-7; D is perhaps TRBD1 (6 bases). CDR3 length: 15 amino acids. V lost 0 bases to trimming and J lost 2 bases, with 11 bases between them. Germline CDR1 and CDR2: LNHNV and YYDKDF (reference sequence).